This TCR beta chain was sequenced during a study of blood T cell repertoires in COVID-19. Ages ranged from about 18 to 89 years, with residence in some 25 US areas. Categorization into cohorts depended on clinical history that participants reported. Clones were read by immunoSEQ multiplex PCR, and TCRdb kept only the in-frame ones, dropping some. The sample consists of roughly 200,000 clones, around 82% of them appearing once. The material sequenced was PBMCs or T cells enriched from blood (not recorded which). The receptor was isolated from a woman aged 55-69 years with acute COVID-19.

The CDR3 nucleotides are TGCGCCAGCAGGACTAGCGGGGGGGCGAACAATGAGCAGTTCTTC. This encodes CASRTSGGANNEQFF. The chain links TRBV10-2 to TRBJ2-1, with 14 bases identical to TRBD2. Trimming removed 6 bases from V and 5 bases from J; junction bases left unmatched: 3. The CDR3 length is 15 residues. The germline CDR1 and CDR2 sequences are WSHSY and SAAADI.